Listed below are T cell receptor beta chains from one sample, sequenced in a study of T cells after yellow fever vaccination. Each CDR3 protein is one row after TCRdb ran MiXCR on the 5' RACE reads. Of about 260,000 distinct CDR3 sequences in the sample, approximately 13% were seen once. Sequences were derived from CD4+ T cells sorted from PBMCs, sampled 45 days after the yellow fever booster vaccination. The receptor source for this set is a man aged 30 to 45 who received the YFV17D yellow fever vaccine. Both conserved end residues are part of each CDR3. A D gene is named only where the DNA matches it firmly. The size field is filled for only some rows; it gives once, few, many or a size class.

j_gene | d_gene | v_gene | abundance | CDR3aa | CDR3nt
TRBJ1-2 | - | TRBV25-1 | few | CASSGQGLKRNGYTF | TGTGCCAGCAGTGGCCAGGGACTGAAAAGGAATGGCTACACCTTC
TRBJ2-7 | TRBD1 | TRBV6-1 | - | CASLTGTGSYEQYF | TGTGCCAGTCTTACCGGGACAGGCTCCTACGAGCAGTACTTC
TRBJ2-3 | TRBD1 | TRBV5-1 | - | CASSSPGQGVTDTQYF | TGCGCCAGCAGCTCACCGGGACAGGGAGTAACAGATACGCAGTATTTT
TRBJ2-2 | - | TRBV9 | few | CASSIWTDNTGELFF | TGTGCCAGCAGCATCTGGACAGACAACACCGGGGAGCTGTTTTTT
TRBJ2-1 | - | TRBV7-9 | few | CATREVSYNEQFF | TGTGCCACCAGAGAGGTCTCCTACAATGAGCAGTTCTTC
TRBJ2-7 | TRBD2 | TRBV20-1 | - | CSASPPSGRNEQYF | TGCAGTGCTAGTCCCCCTAGCGGGAGGAACGAGCAGTACTTC
TRBJ1-5 | - | TRBV21-1 | few | CASSHDGDSNQPQHF | TGTGCCAGCAGCCACGACGGTGATAGCAATCAGCCCCAGCATTTT
TRBJ2-7 | TRBD1 | TRBV4-3 | - | CASSPRTGSNEQYF | TGCGCCAGCAGCCCGAGGACAGGTAGTAACGAGCAGTACTTC
TRBJ2-4 | - | TRBV7-2 | - | CASSLGGTADIQYF | TGTGCCAGCAGCTTAGGAGGCACGGCTGACATTCAGTACTTC
TRBJ2-5 | - | TRBV7-8 | - | CASSHNRDQETQYF | TGTGCCAGCAGCCATAACAGGGACCAAGAGACCCAGTACTTC
TRBJ2-1 | TRBD1 | TRBV5-1 | few | CASRTGTGDYNEQFF | TGCGCCAGCAGAACCGGGACAGGAGACTACAATGAGCAGTTCTTC
TRBJ1-1 | - | TRBV28 | - | CASSRGGGTEAFF | TGTGCCAGCAGTCGAGGGGGGGGCACTGAAGCTTTCTTT
TRBJ2-3 | TRBD2 | TRBV20-1 | few | CSASRHPTSWTDTQYF | TGCAGTGCTTCCCGACACCCGACTAGCTGGACAGATACGCAGTATTTT
TRBJ2-1 | TRBD2 | TRBV2 | - | CASSAPSGRTGHEQFF | TGTGCCAGCAGTGCTCCTAGCGGGAGGACGGGCCATGAGCAGTTCTTC
TRBJ2-5 | TRBD1 | TRBV15 | - | CATSRAGTGGETQYF | TGTGCCACCAGCAGAGCAGGGACAGGGGGAGAGACCCAGTACTTC
TRBJ2-7 | TRBD2 | TRBV12-3/TRBV12-4 | - | CASTFGRANAYEQYF | TGTGCCAGCACCTTCGGGAGGGCCAACGCCTACGAGCAGTACTTC
TRBJ1-6 | - | TRBV10-3 | - | CAISADRVQNSPLHF | TGTGCCATCAGTGCCGACCGGGTTCAGAATTCACCCCTCCACTTT
TRBJ2-3 | - | TRBV6-5 | - | CASSYSPGSSAYF | TGTGCCAGCAGTTACTCACCTGGGAGTTCAGCGTATTTT
TRBJ2-7 | - | TRBV12-3/TRBV12-4 | - | CASSLRGWEQYF | TGTGCCAGCAGTTTACGGGGCTGGGAGCAGTACTTC
TRBJ2-5 | - | TRBV20-1 | - | CSHLSLGQETQYF | TGCAGCCACCTTTCTCTGGGGCAAGAGACCCAGTACTTC
TRBJ2-2 | TRBD2 | TRBV4-2 | few | CASSQARTSGSLNTGELFF | TGTGCCAGCAGCCAAGCTAGGACTAGCGGGAGCCTAAACACCGGGGAGCTGTTTTTT
TRBJ2-3 | - | TRBV9 | few | CASSVDKRRSTDTQYF | TGTGCCAGCAGCGTAGACAAGCGGCGTAGCACAGATACGCAGTATTTT
TRBJ2-1 | - | TRBV4-2 | once | CASSQARSVSNEQFF | TGTGCCAGCAGCCAAGCCCGTTCGGTTTCCAATGAGCAGTTCTTC
TRBJ2-7 | - | TRBV19 | - | CASSRGSGGEQYF | TGTGCCAGTAGTAGAGGCTCCGGAGGCGAGCAGTACTTC
TRBJ2-1 | TRBD2 | TRBV5-1 | few | CASSLLGGRLQFF | TGCGCCAGCAGCTTACTCGGCGGGAGGCTGCAGTTCTTC
TRBJ2-4 | TRBD2 | TRBV5-1 | - | CASSLEAGDRGNIQYF | TGCGCCAGCAGCTTGGAAGCGGGAGATCGAGGAAACATTCAGTACTTC
TRBJ2-2 | - | TRBV5-5 | few | CASSLAGQNTGELFF | TGTGCCAGCAGCTTGGCAGGCCAGAACACCGGGGAGCTGTTTTTT
TRBJ2-3 | TRBD1 | TRBV9 | - | CASSVGDRSTDTQYF | TGTGCCAGCAGCGTAGGGGACAGATCCACAGATACGCAGTATTTT
TRBJ1-3 | - | TRBV6-1 | - | CASSLRGSGNTIYF | TGTGCCAGCTCCTTGAGGGGGTCTGGAAACACCATATATTTT
TRBJ2-1 | - | TRBV27 | few | CASPPFQRGNEQFF | TGTGCCAGCCCTCCGTTCCAAAGGGGCAATGAGCAGTTCTTC
TRBJ2-1 | - | TRBV5-6 | - | CASSPGSPSPREQFF | TGTGCCAGCAGCCCGGGGAGTCCTTCTCCCCGGGAGCAGTTCTTC
TRBJ2-7 | - | TRBV28 | few | CASSGTFTYEQYF | TGTGCCAGCAGTGGGACATTCACCTACGAGCAGTACTTC
TRBJ2-1 | - | TRBV7-2 | few | CASSLASGAVLVEQFF | TGTGCCAGCAGCTTAGCTTCGGGGGCCGTTTTGGTTGAGCAGTTCTTC
TRBJ1-3 | - | TRBV9 | - | CASSRGEQSSGNTIYF | TGTGCCAGCAGTCGGGGGGAACAAAGCTCTGGAAACACCATATATTTT
TRBJ2-4 | - | TRBV28 | few | CASSPWTLIQYF | TGTGCCAGCAGTCCATGGACACTCATTCAGTACTTC
TRBJ2-3 | - | TRBV20-1 | few | CSAHDSYHPDTQYF | TGCAGTGCTCATGACAGTTACCATCCAGATACGCAGTATTTT
TRBJ2-5 | TRBD1 | TRBV3-1 | - | CASSNGQGGLQETQYF | TGTGCCAGCAGCAACGGACAGGGAGGACTTCAAGAGACCCAGTACTTC
TRBJ2-3 | - | TRBV18 | few | CASSPTTGLTSTDTQYF | TGTGCCAGCTCACCGACGACAGGCCTTACTAGCACAGATACGCAGTATTTT
TRBJ2-7 | - | TRBV11-2 | - | CASSPPGEQYF | TGTGCCAGCAGCCCCCCCGGGGAGCAGTACTTC
TRBJ2-7 | TRBD1 | TRBV5-1 | many | CASRGQGAAEQYF | TGCGCCAGCAGGGGACAGGGGGCTGCCGAGCAGTACTTC
TRBJ2-5 | - | TRBV5-1 | - | CASSLQVSRETQYF | TGCGCCAGCAGCCTCCAGGTCAGCAGAGAGACCCAGTACTTC
TRBJ2-1 | TRBD2 | TRBV12-3/TRBV12-4 | - | CASTRSSGSRQFF | TGTGCCAGCACTCGGTCTAGCGGCAGCAGGCAGTTCTTC
TRBJ1-5 | TRBD1 | TRBV5-1 | few | CASSPGQGIYQPQHF | TGCGCCAGCAGCCCGGGACAGGGGATCTATCAGCCCCAGCATTTT
TRBJ2-7 | TRBD2 | TRBV28 | - | CASSTPGLAAQGYEQYF | TGTGCCAGCAGTACGCCGGGACTAGCGGCCCAAGGGTACGAGCAGTACTTC
TRBJ2-3 | - | TRBV3-1 | - | CASSQGLVASGTDTQYF | TGTGCCAGCAGCCAAGGGTTGGTAGCGTCTGGCACAGATACGCAGTATTTT
TRBJ2-1 | - | TRBV4-3 | - | CASSQEDWRTNEQFF | TGCGCCAGCAGCCAAGAGGACTGGAGAACCAATGAGCAGTTCTTC
TRBJ2-4 | TRBD2 | TRBV7-8 | few | CASSLVGLVGASGIYIQYF | TGTGCCAGCAGCTTAGTGGGTCTTGTGGGGGCTAGCGGGATCTACATTCAGTACTTC
TRBJ2-5 | - | TRBV29-1 | few | CSADDDLAAMETQYF | TGCAGCGCCGACGACGACCTGGCGGCGATGGAGACCCAGTACTTC
TRBJ2-3 | - | TRBV29-1 | many | CSVGAGGTDTQYF | TGCAGCGTTGGAGCAGGCGGTACAGATACGCAGTATTTT
TRBJ2-3 | - | TRBV10-3 | few | CAISDQRSTDTQYF | TGTGCCATCAGTGATCAGCGGTCCACAGATACGCAGTATTTT
TRBJ2-1 | TRBD2 | TRBV20-1 | few | CSARILLAGSYNEQFF | TGCAGTGCTAGAATCCTGCTAGCGGGGAGTTACAATGAGCAGTTCTTC
TRBJ1-1 | TRBD1 | TRBV24-1 | few | CAQTGAGKEDTEAFF | TGTGCCCAGACAGGGGCAGGGAAGGAGGACACTGAAGCTTTCTTT